This entry lists 17 T cell receptor beta chains sequenced from one sample in a study of T-cell memory formation after mild COVID-19. TCRdb used MiXCR to reprocess the 5' RACE reads, holding one entry per CDR3 protein. The sample contains under 350,000 distinct CDR3 sequences, around 15% of which appear only once. Sequenced material: PBMCs or a T cell subset sorted from them (not recorded which). The source of these receptors is a man in his late teens or twenties who had mild COVID-19 (a few samples of this study predate the infection). Cell type and time point are not known.

This clonotype was found a few times. The gene calls are TRBV6-2 or TRBV6-3 and TRBJ2-7; 7 nucleotides match TRBD1. The CDR3 runs 14 residues. Trimming at V came to 7 bases and at J to 3 bases, leaving 9 bases not matched to a gene. Germline V gene data show CDR1 as MNHEY and CDR2 as SVGEGT. The CDR3 DNA reads as TGTGCCAGCACCCCCAGTGCAGGGGGCTACGAGCAGTACTTC. This sequence encodes CASTPSAGGYEQYF.

In this sample, this clonotype turned up a few times. The chain links TRBV6-1 to TRBJ2-2; 7 nucleotides line up with TRBD2. V was pared by 3 bases and J by 1 base, with 2 bases of the junction left unmatched. Germline V gene lookup returns CDR1 MNHNS and CDR2 SASEGT. CDR3 length equals 15 residues. The CDR3 bases are TGTGCCAGCAGTGAGAAGCGGGGGAACACCGGGGAGCTGTTTTTT. Translating it yields CASSEKRGNTGELFF.

Only a few counts were recorded for this clonotype. This chain links TRBV10-3 with TRBJ1-2; D is ambiguous. V lost 4 bases to trimming and J lost 9 bases, with 15 bases between them. Germline-derived CDR1 and CDR2 are ENHRY and SYGVKD. This CDR3 region has 13 residues. CDR3 region: CAISGVEGSRYTF. In nucleotides, the CDR3 is TGTGCCATCAGTGGCGTTGAGGGCAGCCGCTACACCTTC.

In regard to this clonotype: Relative to the germline gene, one junction end is altered; a read error may explain this. CDR3 sequence (DNA): TGTGCCAGCAGCGAAAGACAGGGGGCGAACAGTGAAGCTTTCTTT. Protein: CASSERQGANSEAFF. The chain joins TRBV3-1 to TRBJ1-1; TRBD1 aligns across 10 bases. This CDR3 comprises 15 residues. Per germline, CDR1 LGHDT and CDR2 YNNKEL (reference sequence).

This chain uses TRBV12-3 or TRBV12-4 with TRBJ1-4; 7 bases align to TRBD1. With 6 bases clipped from V and 6 bases from J, the junction kept 7 bases outside the gene matches. CDR3 length: 14 amino acids. As DNA, the CDR3 is TGTGCCAGCAGCGCCGGTCAGGGGGATGAAAAACTGTTTTTT. Amino acids: CASSAGQGDEKLFF.

This clonotype was recorded a few times. The V call is TRBV6-2 or TRBV6-3, the J call TRBJ2-7; D is perhaps TRBD2 (6 bases). Trimming took 6 bases from V and 4 from J, leaving 19 bases between them. The CDR3 has 15 residues. CDR1 is MNHEY and CDR2 is SVGEGT in the germline V gene. Here the CDR3 reads CASRTGTPFAYEQYF. CDR3 DNA: TGTGCCAGCAGGACCGGGACTCCCTTCGCTTACGAGCAGTACTTC.

This clonotype has just a few counts. V is TRBV5-1 and J is TRBJ2-1, with 9 nucleotides matching TRBD2. From germline, CDR1 is SGHRS and CDR2 YFSETQ. This CDR3 is 15 amino acids long. V was pared by 2 bases and J by 6 bases, with 6 bases of the junction left unmatched. CDR3 protein: CASSFEAGGRNEQFF. CDR3 nucleotides: TGCGCCAGCAGCTTCGAAGCGGGGGGCCGCAATGAGCAGTTCTTC. Full variable domain (rest looked up from reference TRBV5-1 and TRBJ2-1): KAGVTQTPRYLIKTRGQQVTLSCSPISGHRSVSWYQQTPGQGLQFLFEYFSETQRNKGNFPGRFSGRQFSNSRSEMNVSTLELGDSALYLCASSFEAGGRNEQFFGPGTRLTVL.

V is TRBV7-2 and J is TRBJ2-5; 7 bases are a match to TRBD1. The CDR3 loop spans 15 amino acids. Germline V gene sequence: CDR1 SGHTA, CDR2 FQGNSA. Trimming took 6 bases from V and 4 from J; bases not matched to a gene: 11. Written as DNA, the CDR3 is TGTGCCAGCAGTGGACGCCGGGACAGCCTAGAGACCCAGTACTTC. Translation: CASSGRRDSLETQYF.

This clonotype was seen a handful of times. The chain carries TRBV29-1 and TRBJ1-2; D gene ambiguous. The V end was cut by 5 bases, the J end by 6 bases, with 7 bases between. The CDR3 has 10 residues. The germline V gene encodes CDR1 SQVTM and CDR2 ANQGSEA. For the CDR3, the DNA is TGCAGCGTTTTGTGGGATGGCTACACCTTC. Protein product: CSVLWDGYTF.

This clonotype was counted a few times. The chain couples TRBV6-2 or TRBV6-3 to TRBJ1-5; D not certain. The CDR3 is made up of 12 amino acids. From germline, CDR1 is MNHEY and CDR2 SVGEGT. The ends were cut back, 0 bases at V and 7 bases at J, with 4 bases in the middle. The CDR3 bases are TGTGCCAGCAGTTACTCGAGCCAGCCCCAGCATTTT. The encoded protein is CASSYSSQPQHF.

V gene TRBV9 combines with J gene TRBJ2-7; D gene uncertain. The V end lost 0 bases, the J end lost 5 bases, and 9 bases lay between the germline ends. The CDR3 spans 13 residues. The germline CDR1 and CDR2 sequences are SGDLS and YYNGEE. The DNA of the CDR3 is TGTGCCAGCAGCGTAGAGAGGCTCGACGAGCAGTACGTC. Translating gives CASSVERLDEQYV.

This clonotype occurred a few times. V and J are TRBV7-3 and TRBJ2-1; the D gene is possibly TRBD1 (6 bases). Germline V gives CDR1 SGHTA, CDR2 FQGTGA. The CDR3 spans 14 residues. V lost 5 bases and J 9 bases, leaving 17 bases between the germline ends. The CDR3 is CASSPAGTSIEQFF. The CDR3 DNA reads TGTGCCAGCAGCCCAGCCGGGACATCTATTGAGCAGTTCTTC.

This clonotype was counted at least ten times. J is TRBJ1-5 and V is TRBV20-1; TRBD1 might be the D (5 bases). The V end lost 3 bases, the J end lost 1 base, and 13 bases lay between the germline ends. Germline values: CDR1 DFQATT, CDR2 SNEGSKA (reference sequence). CDR3 length: 15 amino acids. CDR3 loop: CSASRVGGSNQPQHF. In DNA, the CDR3 is TGCAGTGCTAGTCGAGTTGGGGGGAGCAATCAGCCCCAGCATTTT.

A few counts support this clonotype. CDR3 DNA: TGTGCCAGCAGTGTGCAGGGGGGCACCTACGAGCAGTACTTC. Its protein product is CASSVQGGTYEQYF. This chain links TRBV2 with TRBJ2-7, with D perhaps TRBD1 (7 bases). Germline V gives CDR1 SNHLY, CDR2 FYNNEI. The CDR3 contains 14 residues. Trimming left V 4 bases short and J 2 bases short, with 12 bases between.

J is TRBJ1-6 and V is TRBV7-2; no firm D call. The V gene lost 5 bases and the J gene lost 7 bases, with 6 bases spanning the gap. Germline V CDR1 and CDR2: SGHTA, FQGNSA. This CDR3 is built from 12 residues. CDR3 in amino acids: CASSRMNSPLHF. The CDR3 bases are TGTGCCAGCAGCCGAATGAATTCACCCCTCCACTTT.

This clonotype was recorded many times. At one end, the junction sequence differs from germline, possibly due to a read error. This chain connects TRBV5-1 to TRBJ2-5; 10 bases are shared with TRBD1. Germline V gene lookup returns CDR1 SGHRS and CDR2 YFSETQ. This CDR3 has 14 residues. In DNA form, the CDR3 reads TGTGCCAGCAGCCTGGGACAGGGGAAAGAGACCCAGTACTTC. Protein: CASSLGQGKETQYF.

The chain combines TRBV6-5 with TRBJ2-3; D is perhaps TRBD1 (5 bases). V was trimmed by 10 bases and J by 4 bases, leaving 15 bases between them. This CDR3 comprises 13 residues. Germline-derived CDR1 and CDR2 are MNHEY and SVGAGI. The CDR3 DNA is TGTGCCACCCGCTCAGGACAACCAGATACGCAGTATTTT. It encodes CATRSGQPDTQYF.